Below, 18 T cell receptor beta chains from the same sample are listed, as sequenced in a study of blood T cell repertoires in COVID-19. TCRdb's copy holds only in-frame clones and misses some; the assay was immunoSEQ multiplex PCR. The sample has some 170,000 clones; about 72% are singletons. Sequencing was performed on PBMCs or T cells enriched from blood (not recorded which). These receptors originate from a woman between 45 and 65 years old who had recovered from COVID-19.

This chain links TRBV4-1 with TRBJ2-1; possibly TRBD2 for D (6 bases). The ends were cut back, 0 bases at V and 8 bases at J, with 14 bases in the middle. Looked up from germline, CDR1 is MGHRA and CDR2 is YSYEKL. This CDR3 contains 15 residues. The CDR3 is CASSQDGQGGDEQFF. The CDR3 nucleotides are TGCGCCAGCAGCCAAGACGGGCAGGGAGGTGATGAGCAGTTCTTC.

This clone was counted between two and nine times. The rearrangement uses TRBV6-2 or TRBV6-3 and TRBJ1-1; no clear D. The germline gives CDR1 MNHEY, CDR2 SVGEGT. Trimming pared 5 bases from V and 4 bases from J, leaving 20 bases between. The length of the CDR3 is 16 residues. The CDR3 region has the DNA TGTGCCAGCAGTCCCCCTCCGAGCACCTCGGGCACTGAAGCTTTCTTT. It specifies CASSPPPSTSGTEAFF.

The V gene is TRBV7-9, the J gene TRBJ1-2, with a weak D call TRBD1 (5 bases). Germline CDR1 and CDR2: SEHNR and FQNEAQ (reference sequence). V gave up 5 bases and J gave up 5 bases, with 18 bases separating them. The CDR3 loop spans 15 amino acids. The CDR3 reads CASSNEGLKIYGYTF. CDR3 in DNA: TGTGCCAGCAGCAACGAGGGACTCAAGATATATGGCTACACCTTC.

The chain combines TRBV7-2 with TRBJ2-7; maybe TRBD2 (6 bases). The germline V and J ends were trimmed by 1 base and 3 bases, with 16 bases remaining between them. The CDR3 covers 16 residues. Germline CDR1 is SGHTA and CDR2 is FQGNSA. This CDR3 is CASSLELRDRDYEQYF. For the CDR3, the DNA is TGTGCCAGCAGCTTAGAGTTGCGGGATAGGGACTACGAGCAGTACTTC.

This clone occurred once. The genes are TRBV19 and TRBJ1-2; 8 bases are a match to TRBD1. Germline assignment: CDR1 LNHDA and CDR2 SQIVND (reference sequence). CDR3 length: 15 amino acids. The V and J ends lost 7 bases and 3 bases, in that order; junction bases with no gene match: 10. The DNA of the CDR3 is TGTGCCAGTACCCGGACAGGGTGGAATTACTATGGCTACACCTTC. It encodes CASTRTGWNYYGYTF.

The chain is built from TRBV29-1 and TRBJ2-1, with D perhaps TRBD2 (5 bases). The CDR3 length is 12 residues. Germline V gene lookup returns CDR1 SQVTM and CDR2 ANQGSEA. V lost 3 bases, J lost 3 bases, and 6 bases lay in between. Here the CDR3 reads CSVEGDYNEQFF. CDR3 in DNA: TGCAGCGTTGAGGGAGACTACAATGAGCAGTTCTTC.

The chain has TRBV21-1 and TRBJ2-1; TRBD2 is the table's D call, not checked against the DNA. TRBV21-1 is designated a pseudogene. The CDR3 totals 18 residues. The CDR3 coding sequence is TGTGCCAGCAGCAAAGGCTCTGGGACTAGCGGGCGCTACAATGAGCAGTTCTTC. Translation gives CASSKGSGTSGRYNEQFF.

This sequence joins TRBV7-9 and TRBJ2-7; D unresolved. In germline, CDR1 is SEHNR, CDR2 FQNEAQ (reference sequence). V gave up 5 bases and J gave up 3 bases, with 11 bases separating them. This CDR3 is 13 amino acids long. The CDR3 region has the DNA TGTGCCAGCAGCGCTCTTCGGGTCTACGAGCAGTACTTC. Translating gives CASSALRVYEQYF. Combining the CDR3 with reference TRBV7-9 and TRBJ2-7 gives the whole variable domain DTGVSQNPRHKITKRGQNVTFRCDPISEHNRLYWYRQTLGQGPEFLTYFQNEAQLEKSRLLSDRFSAERPKGSFSTLEIQRTEQGDSAMYLCASSALRVYEQYFGPGTRLTVT.

This chain joins TRBV29-1 and TRBJ1-5; no reliable D call. Trimming took off 6 bases at V and 4 bases at J, with 13 bases between the two ends. Germline CDR1 is SQVTM and CDR2 is ANQGSEA. The CDR3 is 13 amino acids. The DNA of the CDR3 is TGCAGCGTCGTCCCAGGCAGTAATCAGCCCCAGCATTTT. Translating it yields CSVVPGSNQPQHF. Complete variable domain (other parts from reference TRBV29-1 and TRBJ1-5): SAVISQKPSRDICQRGTSLTIQCQVDSQVTMMFWYRQQPGQSLTLIATANQGSEATYESGFVIDKFPISRPNLTFSTLTVSNMSPEDSSIYLCSVVPGSNQPQHFGDGTRLSIL.

V usage is TRBV5-6 and J usage is TRBJ2-7; TRBD1 aligns across 8 bases. The CDR3 runs to 15 residues. Germline assignment: CDR1 SGHDT and CDR2 YYEEEE. The junction had 9 bases not matched to a gene; V was cut back by 3 bases and J by 4 bases. The chain's CDR3 is CASSSSWTGSYEQYF. The CDR3 bases are TGTGCCAGCAGCTCAAGTTGGACAGGGTCTTACGAGCAGTACTTC.

The chain combines TRBV28 with TRBJ1-1; D might be TRBD1 (6 bases). CDR1 MDHEN and CDR2 SYDVKM come from the germline V gene. This CDR3 comprises 16 residues. V shed 7 bases and J shed 0 bases, with 18 bases lying between them. The CDR3 DNA sequence: TGTGCCAGCACCGCCGGGGGGCTTAGGATGAACACTGAAGCTTTCTTT. Protein: CASTAGGLRMNTEAFF.

The chain carries TRBV19 and TRBJ1-5; TRBD1 agrees at 7 bases. CDR3 length: 14 amino acids. Germline values: CDR1 LNHDA, CDR2 SQIVND (reference sequence). The trim removed 6 bases at V and 7 bases at J, leaving 9 bases unmatched. CDR3 DNA: TGTGCCAGTAGGATTGAGGGGGCAAGCCAGCCCCAGCATTTT. Its translation: CASRIEGASQPQHF. Full variable domain (remainder filled in from reference TRBV19 and TRBJ1-5): DGGITQSPKYLFRKEGQNVTLSCEQNLNHDAMYWYRQDPGQGLRLIYYSQIVNDFQKGDIAEGYSVSREKKESFPLTVTSAQKNPTAFYLCASRIEGASQPQHFGDGTRLSIL.

J is TRBJ1-6 and V is TRBV19; D remains ambiguous. The ends were cut back, 1 base at V and 0 bases at J, with 7 bases in the middle. The CDR3 loop spans 16 amino acids. CDR1 is LNHDA and CDR2 is SQIVND in the germline V gene (reference sequence). For the CDR3, the DNA is TGTGCCAGTAGTATAGGCGGGAGCTCCTATAATTCACCCCTCCACTTT. Amino acids: CASSIGGSSYNSPLHF.

The J gene is TRBJ1-5, the V gene TRBV28; D is undetermined. The germline V gene encodes CDR1 MDHEN and CDR2 SYDVKM. The CDR3 sequence is 14 residues long. The V end was cut by 7 bases, the J end by 6 bases, with 16 bases between. CDR3 residues: CASTKTQLTQPQHF. The CDR3 DNA sequence: TGTGCCAGCACCAAAACCCAGTTAACTCAGCCCCAGCATTTT.

The rearrangement uses TRBV4-1 and TRBJ1-5; D is ambiguous. Germline assignment: CDR1 MGHRA and CDR2 YSYEKL. The CDR3 is 13 residues long. V lost 0 bases to trimming and J lost 6 bases, with 6 bases between them. DNA of the CDR3: TGCGCCAGCAGCCAAGAGACGGGTCAGCCCCAGCATTTT. Protein product: CASSQETGQPQHF.

This clone was observed once. V and J are TRBV14 and TRBJ2-1; TRBD2 aligns across 10 bases. The CDR3 is 15 amino acids. Germline loops: CDR1 SGHDN, CDR2 FVKESK. V trimming: 6 bases; J trimming: 7 bases; junction bases outside the gene matches: 9. Here the CDR3 reads CASRMGLANLNEQFF. The DNA of the CDR3 is TGTGCCAGCAGAATGGGACTAGCGAATCTTAATGAGCAGTTCTTC.

The genes are TRBV3-1 (or the pseudogene TRBV3-2) and TRBJ1-4, with 8 positions matching TRBD1. CDR3 length: 15 residues. Trimming cost V 2 bases and J 5 bases; bases outside gene matches: 4. The germline CDR1 and CDR2 sequences are LGHDT and YNNKEL (reference sequence). In DNA form, the CDR3 reads TGTGCCAGCAGCCAAACGGACAGGGTCAATGAAAAACTGTTTTTT. Amino acid sequence: CASSQTDRVNEKLFF.

This rearrangement joins TRBV28 to TRBJ2-1, with 15 bases identical to TRBD2. The CDR3 runs 15 residues. The ends lost 7 bases at V and 12 bases at J; junction bases unmatched: 10. The germline V gene encodes CDR1 MDHEN and CDR2 SYDVKM. This CDR3 reads CASISGLAGGPRQFF. As DNA, the CDR3 is TGTGCCAGCATTTCAGGACTAGCGGGAGGGCCTAGGCAGTTCTTC. The full variable domain, rest sourced from reference TRBV28 and TRBJ2-1, is DVKVTQSSRYLVKRTGEKVFLECVQDMDHENMFWYRQDPGLGLRLIYFSYDVKMKEKGDIPEGYSVSREKKERFSLILESASTNQTSMYLCASISGLAGGPRQFFGPGTRLTVL.